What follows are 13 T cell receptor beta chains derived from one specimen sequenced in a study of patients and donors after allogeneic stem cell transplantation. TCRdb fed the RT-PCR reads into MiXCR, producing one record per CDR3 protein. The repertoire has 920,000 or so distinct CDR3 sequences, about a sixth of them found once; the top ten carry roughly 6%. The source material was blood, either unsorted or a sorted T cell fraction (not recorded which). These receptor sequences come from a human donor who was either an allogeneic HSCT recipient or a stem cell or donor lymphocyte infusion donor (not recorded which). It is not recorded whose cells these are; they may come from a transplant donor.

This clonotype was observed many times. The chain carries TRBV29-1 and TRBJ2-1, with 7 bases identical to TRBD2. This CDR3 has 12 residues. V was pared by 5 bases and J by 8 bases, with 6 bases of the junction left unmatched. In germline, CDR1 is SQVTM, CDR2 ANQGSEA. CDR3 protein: CSVRTSVHEQFF. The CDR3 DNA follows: TGCAGCGTTCGGACTAGTGTTCATGAGCAGTTCTTC.

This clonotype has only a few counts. The DNA of the CDR3 is TGCAGCGTTCTCTCGGCCCGGAACACAGATACGCAGTATTTT. Translating it yields CSVLSARNTDTQYF. The chain recombines TRBV29-1 with TRBJ2-3; D uncertain. CDR1 and CDR2 (germline): SQVTM, ANQGSEA. Deletions cut 5 bases from V and 2 bases from J, with 14 bases between. The CDR3 contains 14 residues.

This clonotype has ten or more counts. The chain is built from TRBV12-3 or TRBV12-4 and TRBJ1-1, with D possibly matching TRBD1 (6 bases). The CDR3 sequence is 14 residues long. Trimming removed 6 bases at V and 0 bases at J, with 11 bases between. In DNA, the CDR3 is TGTGCCAGCAGCCAGACAGGACTGAACACTGAAGCTTTCTTT. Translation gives CASSQTGLNTEAFF.

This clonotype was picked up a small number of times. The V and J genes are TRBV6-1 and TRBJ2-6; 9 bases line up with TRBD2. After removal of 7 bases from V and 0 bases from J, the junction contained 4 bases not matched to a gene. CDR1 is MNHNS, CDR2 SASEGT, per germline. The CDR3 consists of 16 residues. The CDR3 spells CASKTSGNSGANVLTF. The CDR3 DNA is TGTGCCAGCAAGACTAGCGGTAACTCTGGGGCCAACGTCCTGACTTTC.

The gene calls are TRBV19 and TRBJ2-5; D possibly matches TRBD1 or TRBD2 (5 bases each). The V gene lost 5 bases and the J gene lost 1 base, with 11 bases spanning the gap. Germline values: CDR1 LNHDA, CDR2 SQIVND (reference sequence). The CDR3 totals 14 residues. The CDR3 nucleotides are TGTGCCAGTAGTGGGGCGGGCCTCCAAGAGACCCAGTACTTC. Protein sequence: CASSGAGLQETQYF.

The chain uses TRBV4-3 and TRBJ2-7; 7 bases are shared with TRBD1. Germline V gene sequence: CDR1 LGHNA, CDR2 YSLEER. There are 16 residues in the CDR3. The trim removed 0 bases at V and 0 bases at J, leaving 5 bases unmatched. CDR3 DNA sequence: TGCGCCAGCAGCCAAGATGCCAGGGGGAACTCCTACGAGCAGTACTTC. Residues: CASSQDARGNSYEQYF.

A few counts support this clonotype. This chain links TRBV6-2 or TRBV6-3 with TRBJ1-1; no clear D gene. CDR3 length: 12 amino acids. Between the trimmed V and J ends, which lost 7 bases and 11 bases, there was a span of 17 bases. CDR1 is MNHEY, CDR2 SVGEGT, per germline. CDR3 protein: CASTRTGERAFF. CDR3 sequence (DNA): TGTGCCAGCACCAGGACGGGAGAGCGGGCTTTCTTT.

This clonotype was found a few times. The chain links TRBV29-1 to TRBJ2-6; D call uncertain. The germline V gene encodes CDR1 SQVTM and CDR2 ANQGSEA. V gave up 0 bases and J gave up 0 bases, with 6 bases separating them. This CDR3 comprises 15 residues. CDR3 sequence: CSVEEWNSGANVLTF. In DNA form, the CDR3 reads TGCAGCGTTGAAGAGTGGAACTCTGGGGCCAACGTCCTGACTTTC. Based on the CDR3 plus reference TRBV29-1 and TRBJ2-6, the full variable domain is SAVISQKPSRDICQRGTSLTIQCQVDSQVTMMFWYRQQPGQSLTLIATANQGSEATYESGFVIDKFPISRPNLTFSTLTVSNMSPEDSSIYLCSVEEWNSGANVLTFGAGSRLTVL.

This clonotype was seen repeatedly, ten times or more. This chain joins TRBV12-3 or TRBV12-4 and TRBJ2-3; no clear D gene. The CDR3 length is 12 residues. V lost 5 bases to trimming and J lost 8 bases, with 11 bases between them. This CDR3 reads CASSGDLGTQYF. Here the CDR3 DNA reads TGTGCCAGCAGTGGTGACTTGGGTACGCAGTATTTT.

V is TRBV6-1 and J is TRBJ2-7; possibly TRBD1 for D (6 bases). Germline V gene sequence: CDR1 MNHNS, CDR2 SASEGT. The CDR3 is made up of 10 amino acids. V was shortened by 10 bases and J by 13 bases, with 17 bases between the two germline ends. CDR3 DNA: TGTGCCAACAACAGGGAAAAGAAATACTTC. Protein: CANNREKKYF.

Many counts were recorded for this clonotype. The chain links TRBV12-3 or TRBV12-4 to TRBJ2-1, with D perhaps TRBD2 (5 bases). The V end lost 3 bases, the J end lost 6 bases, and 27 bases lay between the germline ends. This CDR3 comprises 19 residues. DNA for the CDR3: TGTGCCAGCAGTTTCTCCCCTGCTGAGCTGCGGGCTGTTCTCAATGAGCAGTTCTTC. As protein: CASSFSPAELRAVLNEQFF.

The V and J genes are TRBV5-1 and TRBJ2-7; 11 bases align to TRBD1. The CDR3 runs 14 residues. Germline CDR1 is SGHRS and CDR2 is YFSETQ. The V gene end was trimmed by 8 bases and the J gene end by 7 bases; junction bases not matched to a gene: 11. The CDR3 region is CASRIGQGAVEQYF. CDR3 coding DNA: TGCGCCAGTAGGATTGGACAGGGGGCGGTTGAGCAGTACTTC. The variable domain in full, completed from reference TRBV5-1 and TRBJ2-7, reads KAGVTQTPRYLIKTRGQQVTLSCSPISGHRSVSWYQQTPGQGLQFLFEYFSETQRNKGNFPGRFSGRQFSNSRSEMNVSTLELGDSALYLCASRIGQGAVEQYFGPGTRLTVT.

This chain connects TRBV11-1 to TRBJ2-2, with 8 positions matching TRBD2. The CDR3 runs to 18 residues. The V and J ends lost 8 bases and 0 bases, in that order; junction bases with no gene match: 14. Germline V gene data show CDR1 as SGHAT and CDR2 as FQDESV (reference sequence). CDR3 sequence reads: CASLIYGRAGSNTGELFF. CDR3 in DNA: TGTGCCAGCTTGATCTACGGGAGGGCCGGTTCGAACACCGGGGAGCTGTTTTTT. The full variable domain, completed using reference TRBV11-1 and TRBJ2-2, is EAEVAQSPRYKITEKSQAVAFWCDPISGHATLYWYRQILGQGPELLVQFQDESVVDDSQLPKDRFSAERLKGVDSTLKIQPAELGDSAMYLCASLIYGRAGSNTGELFFGEGSRLTVL.